This TCR beta chain was identified in a study of T cells after posttransplantation cyclophosphamide. Sequencing used immunoSEQ multiplex PCR; TCRdb keeps in-frame clones, though not all of them. The data show around 39,000 clones, none appearing only once, with about 1.2% held by the ten largest. Germline CDR1 LGHNA, CDR2 YSLEER. The trim removed 0 bases at V and 7 bases at J, leaving 5 bases unmatched. The CDR3 covers 16 residues. This clone was counted only a few times. This sequence originates from a girl aged 10 to 17 in good health, CMV-negative, and a related stem cell transplant donor. This chain links TRBV4-3 with TRBJ2-2; 10 positions agree with TRBD2. The sample taken for sequencing was PBMCs. CDR3 sequence reads: CASSQEQAGGVGELFF. In DNA, the CDR3 is TGCGCCAGCAGCCAAGAGCAAGCGGGAGGGGTCGGGGAGCTGTTTTTT.